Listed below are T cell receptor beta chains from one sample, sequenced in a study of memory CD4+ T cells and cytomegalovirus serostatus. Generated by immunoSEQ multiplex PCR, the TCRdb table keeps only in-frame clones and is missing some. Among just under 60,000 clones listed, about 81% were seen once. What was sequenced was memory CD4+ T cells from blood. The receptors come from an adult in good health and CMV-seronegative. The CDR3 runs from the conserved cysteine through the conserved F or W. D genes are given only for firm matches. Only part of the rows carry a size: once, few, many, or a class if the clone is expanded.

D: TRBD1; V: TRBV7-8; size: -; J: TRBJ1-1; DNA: TGTGCCAGCAGCTTAGAGAAGGGACAGCGTCCTGAAGCTTTCTTT; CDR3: CASSLEKGQRPEAFF
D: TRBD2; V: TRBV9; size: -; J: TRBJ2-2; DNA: TGTGCCAGCAGCGGGACTAGCGGGAGGGCCAATAACGGGGAGCTGTTTTTT; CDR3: CASSGTSGRANNGELFF
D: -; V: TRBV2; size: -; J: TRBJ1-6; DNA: TGTGCCAGCAGTGTTCCCGGCCAGGGCCATTTCTATAATTCACCCCTCCACTTT; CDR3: CASSVPGQGHFYNSPLHF
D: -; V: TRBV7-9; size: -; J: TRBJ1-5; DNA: TGTGCCAGCAGCTTTTCCAATCAGCCCCAGCATTTT; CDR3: CASSFSNQPQHF
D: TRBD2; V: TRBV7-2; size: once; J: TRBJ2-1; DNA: TGTGCCAGCAGCCGACTAGCGGGGAGCTCCTACAATGAGCAGTTCTTC; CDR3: CASSRLAGSSYNEQFF
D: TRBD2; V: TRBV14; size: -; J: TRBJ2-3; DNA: TGTGCCAGCAGCCACCGAGCGGGAGGGCCAAGAGATACGCAGTATTTT; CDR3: CASSHRAGGPRDTQYF
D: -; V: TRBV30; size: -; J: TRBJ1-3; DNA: TGTGCCTGGAGTCTCAGTCTAACCTCTGGAAACACCATATATTTT; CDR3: CAWSLSLTSGNTIYF
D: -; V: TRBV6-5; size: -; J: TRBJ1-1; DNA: TGTGCCAGCAGTTACTCAGGCGGGAACACTGAAGCTTTCTTT; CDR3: CASSYSGGNTEAFF
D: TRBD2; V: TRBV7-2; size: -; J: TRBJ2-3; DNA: TGTGCCAGCAGCCGAGGACTAGCGGGAGCGACGGCAGATACGCAGTATTTT; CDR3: CASSRGLAGATADTQYF
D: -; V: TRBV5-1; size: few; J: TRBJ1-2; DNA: TGCGCCAGCAGCCCGCGTTCTAACTATGGCTACACCTTC; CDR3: CASSPRSNYGYTF
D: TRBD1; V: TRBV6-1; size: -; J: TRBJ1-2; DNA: TGTGCCAGCAGTGACCTCCAAGGACAGGGGGCTAACTATGGCTACACCTTC; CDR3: CASSDLQGQGANYGYTF
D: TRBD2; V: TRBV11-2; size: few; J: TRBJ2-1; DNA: TGTGCCAGCAGCGGAAGGACGTCCTCGGGGGGTGAGCAGTTCTTC; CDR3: CASSGRTSSGGEQFF
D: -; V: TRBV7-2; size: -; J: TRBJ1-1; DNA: TGTGCCAGCAGCTCAAGCGGGCCCGAGGCTTTCTTT; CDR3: CASSSSGPEAFF
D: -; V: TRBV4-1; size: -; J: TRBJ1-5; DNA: TGCGCCAGCAGCCAATTAGGTACCGACCTGGGGAGGCAGCCCCAGCATTTT; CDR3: CASSQLGTDLGRQPQHF
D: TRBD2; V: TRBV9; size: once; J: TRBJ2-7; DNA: TGTGCCAGCAGCACCCAACCGAGAGCGGGAGCTGGGTACGAGCAGTACTTC; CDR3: CASSTQPRAGAGYEQYF
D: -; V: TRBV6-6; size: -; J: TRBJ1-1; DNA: TGTGCCAGCAGTTACAAGACAGCCTATGAAGCTTTCTTT; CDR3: CASSYKTAYEAFF
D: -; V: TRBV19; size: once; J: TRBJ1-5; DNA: TGTGCCAGTAAGGGATTAGAAGGGAGCCAAAATCAGCCCCAGCATTTT; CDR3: CASKGLEGSQNQPQHF
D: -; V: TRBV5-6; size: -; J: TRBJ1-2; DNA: TGTGCCAGCAGCGCCCAAGGGAAAGGGTATGGCTACACCTTC; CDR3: CASSAQGKGYGYTF
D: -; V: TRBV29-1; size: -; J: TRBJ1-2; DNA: TGCAGCACCCAGGGAGGGTATGGCTACACCTTC; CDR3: CSTQGGYGYTF
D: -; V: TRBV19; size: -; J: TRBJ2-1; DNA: TGTGCCAGTAGTATAAACGGTCCCTCCTACAATGAGCAGTTCTTC; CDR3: CASSINGPSYNEQFF
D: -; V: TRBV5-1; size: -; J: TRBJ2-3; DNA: TGCGCCAGCAGCTTCGGGACTCTGAGGGATACGCAGTATTTT; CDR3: CASSFGTLRDTQYF
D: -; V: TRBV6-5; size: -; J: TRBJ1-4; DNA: TGTGCCAGCAGTGAACTCCCGCGTGAAAAACTGTTTTTT; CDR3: CASSELPREKLFF
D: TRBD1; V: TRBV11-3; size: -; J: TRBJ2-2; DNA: TGTGCCAGCAGCCAACGACAGGGTCCGAACACCGGGGAGCTGTTTTTT; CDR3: CASSQRQGPNTGELFF
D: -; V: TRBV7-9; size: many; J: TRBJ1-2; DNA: TGTGCCAGCAGCTTAAATACGGACAGCCCACTGGGCTACACCTTC; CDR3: CASSLNTDSPLGYTF
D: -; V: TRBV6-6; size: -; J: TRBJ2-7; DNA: TGTGCCAGCAGTTCCCAGAGGTCGGGCGAGCAGTACTTC; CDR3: CASSSQRSGEQYF
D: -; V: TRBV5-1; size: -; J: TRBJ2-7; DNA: TGCGCCAGCAGCTTGGGAGTGGGCTCCTACGAGCAGTACTTC; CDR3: CASSLGVGSYEQYF
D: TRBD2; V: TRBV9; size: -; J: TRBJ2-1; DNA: TGTGCCAGCAGCCAAGTAGGGGCCGGACTAGCGGGAAAGGGAAATGAGCAGTTCTTC; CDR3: CASSQVGAGLAGKGNEQFF
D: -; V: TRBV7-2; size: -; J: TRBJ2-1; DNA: TGTGCCAGCAGCGTGACGAGCTCCTACAATGAGCAGTTCTTC; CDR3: CASSVTSSYNEQFF
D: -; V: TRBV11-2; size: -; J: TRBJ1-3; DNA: TGTGCCAGCAGTTACAGGGAAAGTTCTGGAAACACCATATATTTT; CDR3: CASSYRESSGNTIYF
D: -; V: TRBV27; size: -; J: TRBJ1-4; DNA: TGTGCCAGCAGTTTATATGCAACTAATGAAAAACTGTTTTTT; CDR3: CASSLYATNEKLFF
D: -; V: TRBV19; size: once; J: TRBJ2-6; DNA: TGTGCCTCAAGCCCAGCCATCTCTGGGGCCAACGTCCTGACTTTC; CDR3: CASSPAISGANVLTF
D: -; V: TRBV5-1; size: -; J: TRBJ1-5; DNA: TGCGCCAGCAGCTTGGGGTTGAACGGGGAACAGCCCCAGCATTTT; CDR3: CASSLGLNGEQPQHF
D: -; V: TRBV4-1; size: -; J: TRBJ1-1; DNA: TGCGCCAGCAGCCAGGTAACCTTAGGGGAAGCTTTCTTT; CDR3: CASSQVTLGEAFF
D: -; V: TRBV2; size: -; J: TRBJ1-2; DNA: TGTGTCAGCAGTGAGTTGGACTATGGCTACACCTTC; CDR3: CVSSELDYGYTF
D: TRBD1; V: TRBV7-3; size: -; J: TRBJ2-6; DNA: TGTGCCAGCAGGGCTGGGACAGGGGTTTCTGGGGCCAACGTCCTGACTTTC; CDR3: CASRAGTGVSGANVLTF
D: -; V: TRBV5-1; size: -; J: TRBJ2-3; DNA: TGCGCCAGCAGTCGAACAGATCGCACAGATACGCAGTATTTT; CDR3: CASSRTDRTDTQYF
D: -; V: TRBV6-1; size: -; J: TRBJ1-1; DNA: TGTGCCAGCAACGATTATGAAGCTTTCTTT; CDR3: CASNDYEAFF
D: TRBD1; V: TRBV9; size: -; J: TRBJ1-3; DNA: TGTGCCAGCAGCGTAGAATCGGGACAGGGGGCCAGTGGAAACACCATATATTTT; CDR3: CASSVESGQGASGNTIYF
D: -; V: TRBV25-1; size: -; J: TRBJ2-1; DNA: TGTGCCAGCAGTGAAGGGAGGGGGGTCTACAATGAGCAGTTCTTC; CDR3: CASSEGRGVYNEQFF
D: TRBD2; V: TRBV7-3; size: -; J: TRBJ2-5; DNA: TGTGCCAGCAGCGTCTTAGCGGGACCTGGAGAGACCCAGTACTTC; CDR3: CASSVLAGPGETQYF
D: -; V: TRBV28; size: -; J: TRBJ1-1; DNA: TGTGCCAGCACCCCGGGGGTCAACACTGAAGCTTTCTTT; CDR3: CASTPGVNTEAFF
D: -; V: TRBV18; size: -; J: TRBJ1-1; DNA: TGTGCCAGCTCACCATCGGGGCGCGACACTGAAGCTTTCTTT; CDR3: CASSPSGRDTEAFF
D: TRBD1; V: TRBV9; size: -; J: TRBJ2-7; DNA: TGTGCCAGCAGTCCGACAGGGCGAGACTACGAGCAGTACTTC; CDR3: CASSPTGRDYEQYF
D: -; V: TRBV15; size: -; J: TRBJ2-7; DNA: TGTGCCACCAGCAGAGGGGGGGAACCCAACTACGAGCAGTACTTC; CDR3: CATSRGGEPNYEQYF
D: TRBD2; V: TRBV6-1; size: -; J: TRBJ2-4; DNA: TGTGCCAGCACTGGGCGGGAGATCGAAAACATTCAGTACTTC; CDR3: CASTGREIENIQYF
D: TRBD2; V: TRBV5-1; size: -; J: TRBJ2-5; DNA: TGCGTCAGCAGCTATGGGACTAGCGGGAGCCAGACCCAGTACTTC; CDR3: CVSSYGTSGSQTQYF
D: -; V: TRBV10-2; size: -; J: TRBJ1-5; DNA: TGCGCCAGCAGCGTACTTTATAGCAATCAGCCCCAGCATTTT; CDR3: CASSVLYSNQPQHF
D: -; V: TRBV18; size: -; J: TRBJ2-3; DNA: TGTGCCAGCTCACCCTCGGGTAGGGGTGGCACAGATACGCAGTATTTT; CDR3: CASSPSGRGGTDTQYF
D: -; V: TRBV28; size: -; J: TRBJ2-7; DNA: TGTGCCAGCAGTTTACCGGGGCACTACGAGCAGTACTTC; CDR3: CASSLPGHYEQYF
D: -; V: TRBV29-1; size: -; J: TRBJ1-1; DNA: TGCAGCGCTGCCGGGACACTGAACACTGAAGCTTTCTTT; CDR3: CSAAGTLNTEAFF
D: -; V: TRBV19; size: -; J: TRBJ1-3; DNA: TGTGCCAGTTCCCAGCTGAGCATCTCTGGAAACACCATATATTTT; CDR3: CASSQLSISGNTIYF
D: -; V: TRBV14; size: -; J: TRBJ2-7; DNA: TGTGCCAGCAGCCAAGATCGCCGGCTAGCGACCTACGAGCAGTACTTC; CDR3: CASSQDRRLATYEQYF
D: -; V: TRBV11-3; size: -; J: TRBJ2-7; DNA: TGTGCCAGCAGCTTATCTACGAAGCAGTACTTC; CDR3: CASSLSTKQYF